Each of the 19 T cell receptor beta chains below was sequenced from the same sample in a study of CD4 T cells in relation to SARS-CoV-2 and coronaviruses. Generated by immunoSEQ multiplex PCR, the TCRdb table keeps only in-frame clones and is missing some. The profile shows 18,000 or so clones, around 73% of them singletons. The antigens for these receptors are not known. Before the COVID-19 pandemic, during about 2011-2019, CD4+ T cells were taken from unexposed donors. Isolation of CD4+ T cells took place after approximately 11 days in culture. What was sequenced was CD4+ T cells from PBMCs, cultured in vitro. The receptors stem from a human donor in good health.

The chain couples TRBV24-1 to TRBJ2-2; D unresolved. The germline V and J ends were trimmed by 3 bases and 7 bases, with 11 bases remaining between them. Germline V gene data show CDR1 as KGHDR and CDR2 as SFDVKD. This CDR3 spans 14 amino acids. The CDR3 protein is CATSDNGPLGELFF. In DNA form, the CDR3 reads TGTGCCACCAGTGATAACGGACCCCTCGGGGAGCTGTTTTTT.

This clone was seen only a few times. One end of the junction is discordant with germline, which a read error may explain. This chain uses TRBV23-1 with TRBJ2-7; D might be TRBD2 (5 bases). TRBV23-1 is noted as an ORF with a role that remains uncertain. This CDR3 contains 13 residues. The DNA for the CDR3 is TGCGCCAGCAGTTTCGGGAAGTCCTCCGAGCAGTACTTC. Protein product: CASSFGKSSEQYF.

The chain combines TRBV27 with TRBJ1-2; TRBD1 agrees at 11 bases. CDR1 is MNHEY and CDR2 is SMNVEV in the germline V gene (reference sequence). V shed 5 bases, J shed 4 bases, and the junction held 9 bases outside the gene matches. CDR3 length: 16 amino acids. The CDR3, as DNA: TGTGCCAGCAGTCCACTCCCGGACAGGGGGCTCTATGGCTACACCTTC. Translation: CASSPLPDRGLYGYTF.

V gene TRBV5-1 combines with J gene TRBJ2-7, with 10 nucleotides matching TRBD1. The germline CDR1 and CDR2 sequences are SGHRS and YFSETQ. The CDR3 sequence is 15 residues long. Germline trimming cut 2 bases from V and 2 bases from J; bases unmatched to any gene: 4. The CDR3 sequence: CASSFRQGAAYEQYF. In nucleotides, the CDR3 is TGCGCCAGCAGCTTCCGACAGGGGGCAGCCTACGAGCAGTACTTC.

This chain joins TRBV25-1 and TRBJ2-1; D gene unclear. V lost 2 bases, J lost 7 bases, and 9 bases lay in between. The CDR3 has 13 residues. Germline V gene sequence: CDR1 MGHDK, CDR2 SYGVNS. This CDR3 is CASSEEVGNEQFF. CDR3 DNA sequence: TGTGCCAGCAGTGAAGAGGTGGGGAATGAGCAGTTCTTC.

The gene calls are TRBV5-5 and TRBJ1-2, with D possibly TRBD1 on 5 matching bases. Trimming removed 4 bases from V and 2 bases from J, with 9 bases in between. CDR3 length: 13 residues. Germline V lookup: CDR1 SGHKS, CDR2 YYEKEE (reference sequence). The CDR3 region has the DNA TGTGCCAGCAGCGACCGGGGCAACTATGGCTACACCTTC. It specifies CASSDRGNYGYTF.

The chain couples TRBV2 to TRBJ2-1; TRBD2 might be the D (5 bases). From germline, CDR1 is SNHLY and CDR2 FYNNEI. This CDR3 spans 14 amino acids. Trimming shortened V by 3 bases and J by 6 bases, and 12 bases separated the two germline ends. The CDR3 loop is CASSERVGGNEQFF. The DNA of the CDR3 is TGTGCCAGCAGTGAGCGGGTCGGAGGCAATGAGCAGTTCTTC.

The gene calls are TRBV6-5 and TRBJ1-5; D is uncertain. The CDR3 covers 14 residues. Trimming took 3 bases from V and 0 from J, leaving 6 bases between them. The germline V gene encodes CDR1 MNHEY and CDR2 SVGAGI. The CDR3 nucleotides read TGTGCCAGCAGTTATGTCAGTAGCAATCAGCCCCAGCATTTT. Translated: CASSYVSSNQPQHF.

In its sample, this clone was seen once. V usage is TRBV20-1 and J usage is TRBJ1-4, with D possibly TRBD1 on 5 matching bases. Germline CDR1 is DFQATT and CDR2 is SNEGSKA (reference sequence). Between the trimmed V and J ends, which lost 3 bases and 2 bases, there was a span of 13 bases. The CDR3 has 15 amino acids. For the CDR3, the DNA is TGCAGTGCTAGTACAGACAGTGGCACTAATGAAAAACTGTTTTTT. Translation: CSASTDSGTNEKLFF.

This chain connects TRBV7-3 to TRBJ1-1; D gene ambiguous. Germline CDR1 is SGHTA and CDR2 is FQGTGA. V was clipped by 4 bases and J by 4 bases, with 7 bases between them. This CDR3 comprises 12 residues. CDR3 nucleotides: TGTGCCAGCAGCTCACAAGGCACTGAAGCTTTCTTT. This gives the protein CASSSQGTEAFF.

This chain links TRBV12-5 with TRBJ2-7; 15 bases map to TRBD2. This CDR3 contains 19 residues. After removal of 5 bases from V and 2 bases from J, the junction contained 13 bases not matched to a gene. Germline lookup yields CDR1 LGHNT and CDR2 FRNRAP. The CDR3 DNA follows: TGTGCTAGTGGTCTATCCAGGGGACTAGCGGGAGGTAATACCTACGAGCAGTACTTC. Protein: CASGLSRGLAGGNTYEQYF.

A single count supports this clone. This sequence joins TRBV20-1 and TRBJ2-1; D ambiguous. This CDR3 spans 10 amino acids. Germline V lookup: CDR1 DFQATT, CDR2 SNEGSKA (reference sequence). The ends were cut back, 0 bases at V and 10 bases at J, with 4 bases in the middle. The CDR3 loop reads CSARDLEQFF. The CDR3, as DNA: TGCAGTGCTAGAGATTTAGAGCAGTTCTTC.

V and J are TRBV15 and TRBJ1-1, with D unresolved. Germline loops: CDR1 LNHNV, CDR2 YYDKDF (reference sequence). V gave up 4 bases and J gave up 6 bases, with 12 bases separating them. This CDR3 contains 13 residues. CDR3 residues: CATSTSRTSEAFF. CDR3 bases: TGTGCCACCAGCACATCAAGGACGTCTGAAGCTTTCTTT.

This chain joins TRBV4-2 and TRBJ1-1; D remains unclear. CDR1 is LGHNA, CDR2 YNFKEQ, per germline. V was clipped by 0 bases and J by 3 bases, with 14 bases between them. The CDR3 has 16 amino acids. The chain's CDR3 is CASSQDPRLSHTEAFF. In nucleotides, the CDR3 is TGTGCCAGCAGCCAAGACCCCAGGCTGAGCCACACTGAAGCTTTCTTT.

The chain couples TRBV3-1 (or the pseudogene TRBV3-2) to TRBJ2-7; D ambiguous. Trimming cost V 4 bases and J 5 bases, with 12 bases left between them. Germline V CDR1 and CDR2: LGHDT, YNNKEL (reference sequence). This CDR3 is built from 13 residues. CDR3 loop: CASSPSQSNEQYF. CDR3 bases: TGTGCCAGCAGCCCCAGTCAGTCTAACGAGCAGTACTTC.

V gene TRBV30 combines with J gene TRBJ2-2, with 7 nucleotides matching TRBD2. CDR3 length: 15 residues. From germline, CDR1 is GTSNPN and CDR2 SVGIG (reference sequence). Unmatched junction bases numbered 7, after V lost 2 bases and J lost 4 bases. DNA for the CDR3: TGTGCCTGGAGTAGCGGGATCCTTGGCACCGGGGAGCTGTTTTTT. Amino acids: CAWSSGILGTGELFF.

The V gene is TRBV2, the J gene TRBJ1-5, with a tentative D call TRBD1 (5 bases). The V gene lost 4 bases and the J gene lost 7 bases, with 11 bases spanning the gap. CDR1 is SNHLY and CDR2 is FYNNEI in the germline V gene. There are 13 residues in the CDR3. Here the CDR3 DNA reads TGTGCCAGCAGTGGGGGGTACGGACAGCCCCAGCATTTT. As protein: CASSGGYGQPQHF.

The chain recombines TRBV24-1 with TRBJ1-5; 11 bases fit TRBD1. The V gene end was trimmed by 6 bases and the J gene end by 5 bases; junction bases not matched to a gene: 14. Per the germline V gene, CDR1 is KGHDR and CDR2 is SFDVKD. This CDR3 spans 18 amino acids. The DNA for the CDR3 is TGTGCCACCAGTCATAACGTGCCGGGGACAGGGGGGCATCAGCCCCAGCATTTT. It yields the protein CATSHNVPGTGGHQPQHF.

This chain uses TRBV12-3 or TRBV12-4 with TRBJ2-7, with D possibly TRBD1 on 6 matching bases. Trimming pared 1 base from V and 7 bases from J, leaving 11 bases between. This CDR3 has 13 amino acids. The chain's CDR3 is CASSLGTVGEQYF. CDR3 bases: TGTGCCAGCAGTTTAGGGACAGTAGGAGAGCAGTACTTC.